The table lists the clone carrying this T cell receptor (beta chain) with many counts. The target antigen is unknown. TCR beta CDR3 amplification used RNA transcripts. First-round RT-PCR used HTBI primers; second-round multiplex PCR followed. TCRdb re-called the multiplex PCR reads with MiXCR, one entry per CDR3 protein. The sample carries 150,000 to 200,000 distinct CDR3 sequences, under 45% recorded once. This CDR3 is built from 17 residues. After removal of 3 bases from V and 1 base from J, the junction contained 11 bases not matched to a gene. The germline gives CDR1 SNHLY, CDR2 FYNNEI. The data are from a study of Graves' ophthalmopathy and Graves' hyperthyroidism. General observations from the study: Among thyroid clonotypes expanded above 0.001 frequency, most also appeared in blood.

The V gene is TRBV2, the J gene TRBJ2-7, with TRBD1 matching 8 bases. This receptor was identified in a man aged 30 to 39 with Graves' ophthalmopathy. The specimen was peripheral blood. CDR3 sequence reads: CASSERTGPRSSYEQYF. CDR3 in DNA: TGTGCCAGCAGTGAGAGGACAGGGCCCAGAAGTTCCTACGAGCAGTACTTC. Based on the CDR3 plus reference TRBV2 and TRBJ2-7, the full variable domain is EPEVTQTPSHQVTQMGQEVILRCVPISNHLYFYWYRQILGQKVEFLVSFYNNEISEKSEIFDDQFSVERPDGSNFTLKIRSTKLEDSAMYFCASSERTGPRSSYEQYFGPGTRLTVT.